A single T cell receptor (beta chain) is shown here with its context. V gave up 5 bases and J gave up 5 bases; unmatched junction bases: 9. The CDR3 totals 15 residues. These data are taken from a study of patients and donors after allogeneic stem cell transplantation. TCRdb recomputed calls from the RT-PCR reads with MiXCR, one row per CDR3 protein. There are under 30,000 distinct CDR3 sequences in the sample; approximately 28% occur only once, and just under 50% lies in the top ten. The chain carries TRBV12-3 or TRBV12-4 and TRBJ2-1; 7 bases align to TRBD2. The receptor's source is a human donor who was either an allogeneic HSCT recipient or a stem cell or donor lymphocyte infusion donor (not recorded which). It is not recorded whose cells these are; they may come from a transplant donor. Material for sequencing was blood, either unsorted or a sorted T cell fraction (not recorded which). CDR3 DNA: TGTGCCAGCAGTCCCAGGGAGGGGCATAACAATGAGCAGTTCTTC. Protein product: CASSPREGHNNEQFF.